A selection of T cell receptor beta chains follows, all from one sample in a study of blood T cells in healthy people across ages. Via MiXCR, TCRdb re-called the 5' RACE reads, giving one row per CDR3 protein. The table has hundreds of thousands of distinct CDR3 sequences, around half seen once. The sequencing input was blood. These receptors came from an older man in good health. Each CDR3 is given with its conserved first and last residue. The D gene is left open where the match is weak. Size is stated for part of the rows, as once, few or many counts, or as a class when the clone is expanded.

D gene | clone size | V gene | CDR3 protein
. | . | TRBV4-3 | CASSQDPDDGLQPQHF
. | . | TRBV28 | CASKGLYNEQFF
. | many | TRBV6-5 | CASSTTPGAHYGYTF
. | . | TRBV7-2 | CASSLESGENIQYF
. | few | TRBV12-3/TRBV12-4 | CASSLIAGVEQYF
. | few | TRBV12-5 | CASGLEVGPLSIYNSPLHF
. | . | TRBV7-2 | CASSARPGTVLYNEQFF
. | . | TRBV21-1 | CASSKEEPGSNIQYF
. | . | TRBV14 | CASSQAGGETQYF
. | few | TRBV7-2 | CASTGQSSAETQYF
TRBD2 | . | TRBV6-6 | CASSVRGVYTGELFF
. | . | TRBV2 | CASTRSGNEQYF
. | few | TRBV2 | CASGQGEDIQYF
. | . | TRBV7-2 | CASSLTWAASTDTQYF
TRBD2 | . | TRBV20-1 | CSARDIATSGSRWNEQFF
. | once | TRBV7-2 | CASSLQSLQETQFF
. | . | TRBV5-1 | CASSLPQNNEQYF
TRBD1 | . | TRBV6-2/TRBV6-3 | CASRDRYGYTF
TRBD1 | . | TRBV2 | CASSPDRVQYNEQFF
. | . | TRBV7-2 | CASSLAQGPPLHF
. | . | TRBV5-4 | CASSPLSGELFF
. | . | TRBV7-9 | CASSLDRIYNEQFF
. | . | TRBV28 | CASSLGGAGPHEQFF
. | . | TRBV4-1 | CASSLRGAPLLAPSTDTQYF
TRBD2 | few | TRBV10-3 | CAITRDYPYNEQFF
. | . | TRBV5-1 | CASSLSARRETQFF
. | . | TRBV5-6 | CASSSDSIYEQYF
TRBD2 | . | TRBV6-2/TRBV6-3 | CASSYRGGLAGYNEQFF
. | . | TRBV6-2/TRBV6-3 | CASRLPPGGRNYGYTF
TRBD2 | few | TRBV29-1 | CSVRLAGSQREQYF
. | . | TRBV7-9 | CSSSLGFNEQFF
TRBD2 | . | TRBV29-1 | CSAGLAGHNEQFF
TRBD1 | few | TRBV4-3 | CASSHPRFDRGTNEKLFF
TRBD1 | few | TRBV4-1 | CASSQLQGAYEQYF
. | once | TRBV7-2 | CVSSPSAAKNIQYF
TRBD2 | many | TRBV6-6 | CASSYGTSGESDTQYF
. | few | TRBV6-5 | CASSVRSHNEQFF
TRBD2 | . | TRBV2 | CASSEEGLAADSYNEQFF
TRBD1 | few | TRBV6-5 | CASSAGGQQPQHF
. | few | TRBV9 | CASSAGRTNSPLHF
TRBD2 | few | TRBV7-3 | CASSSSSGSSYNEQFF
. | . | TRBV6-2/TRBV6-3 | CASSYQPGNTEAFF
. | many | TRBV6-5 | CASSGTRGSTDTQYF